This TCR beta chain emerged from a study of human T cells and chemical hapten exposure. Study-wide results and caveats: The formation of large CDR3 similarity clusters by expanded TCRs significantly exceeded that of controls. With patch test score, the counts of PT1 expanded TCRs showed a positive correlation.

The CDR3 is made up of 14 amino acids. V was shortened by 2 bases and J by 3 bases, with 11 bases between the two germline ends. Germline CDR1 SNHLY, CDR2 FYNNEI. This clonotype was observed a handful of times. Antigen specificity is unknown. A single record per CDR3 protein comes from TCRdb applying MiXCR to the RACE reads. Of tens of thousands of distinct CDR3 sequences listed, 32% are singletons. Sample time point: patch test 1, 2 weeks after DPC sensitization. Indicated treatment: therapeutic diphenylcyclopropenone sensitization with weekly scalp DPC. Material: whole blood, obtained in connection with sensitization to the hapten diphenylcyclopropenone (DPC). The chain employs TRBV2 and TRBJ2-7, with no clear D. This clonotype was sampled from a middle-aged man with alopecia areata. Some clones in this sample may be carry-over from other donors' samples. The chain's CDR3 is CASSEWSMGYEQYF. The CDR3 coding sequence is TGTGCCAGCAGTGAATGGTCAATGGGCTACGAGCAGTACTTC.